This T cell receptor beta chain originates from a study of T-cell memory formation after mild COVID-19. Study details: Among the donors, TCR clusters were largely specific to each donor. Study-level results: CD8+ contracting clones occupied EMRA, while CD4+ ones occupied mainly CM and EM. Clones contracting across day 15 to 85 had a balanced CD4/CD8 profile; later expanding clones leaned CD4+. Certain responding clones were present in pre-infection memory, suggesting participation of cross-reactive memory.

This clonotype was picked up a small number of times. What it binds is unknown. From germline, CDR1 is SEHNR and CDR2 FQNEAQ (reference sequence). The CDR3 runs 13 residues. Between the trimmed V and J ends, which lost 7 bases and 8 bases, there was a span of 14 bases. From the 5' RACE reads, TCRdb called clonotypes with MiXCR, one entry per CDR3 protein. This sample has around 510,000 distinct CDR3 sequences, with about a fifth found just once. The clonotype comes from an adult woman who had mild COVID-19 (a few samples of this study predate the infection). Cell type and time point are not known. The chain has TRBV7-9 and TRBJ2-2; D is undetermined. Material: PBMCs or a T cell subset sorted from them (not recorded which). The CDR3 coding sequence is TGTGCCAGCACCCTGCCTGGTCCTGGGGAGCTGTTTTTT. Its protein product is CASTLPGPGELFF.